This TCR beta chain came from a study of blood T cells in healthy people across ages. The CDR3 contains 15 residues. Trimming left V 5 bases short and J 4 bases short, with 15 bases between. Researchers report isolating at least 6.5 million PBMCs per sample. A minimum of 6 micrograms of total RNA was extracted per sample. Combining a sample-barcoded 5' primer with a J-beta primer mix, a second PCR ran for roughly 6 to 12 cycles. The template-switch adaptor was a 5' adaptor with 12 random nucleotides. It tagged each cDNA molecule. Using its own MiXCR run on the 5' RACE reads, TCRdb lists one record per CDR3 protein. Of 710,000 or so distinct CDR3 sequences in the sample, 22% were seen once.

This clonotype was obtained from a man aged 65 to 85 in good health. What was sequenced was blood. The gene calls are TRBV12-3 or TRBV12-4 and TRBJ1-5, with D uncertain. The CDR3 DNA reads as TGTGCCAGCAGTCTGGGTCCCCCCGGGAATCAGCCCCAGCATTTT. This gives the protein CASSLGPPGNQPQHF.